This TCR beta chain was documented in a study of blood T cell repertoires in COVID-19. This clone was counted a single time. Generated by immunoSEQ multiplex PCR, the TCRdb table keeps only in-frame clones and is missing some. The table records about 26,000 clones, 80% to 95% of them present only once. CDR1 is SGHVS and CDR2 is FQNEAQ in the germline V gene. V lost 4 bases and J 1 base, leaving 13 bases between the germline ends. The CDR3 runs 15 residues. The genes are TRBV7-8 and TRBJ1-1; maybe TRBD1 (6 bases). The sequence was obtained from a human donor in a cohort sampled during active COVID-19. The source material was peripheral blood. Written as DNA, the CDR3 is TGTGCCAGCAGCTGGTCAGGGGCCCAGAACACTGAAGCTTTCTTT. This encodes CASSWSGAQNTEAFF.